This T cell receptor beta chain stems from a study of T cell responses to AZD1222 COVID-19 vaccine. General study findings and limits: The peak T cell response came first, and repertoires were sampled only after it.

The assay was immunoSEQ multiplex PCR, and TCRdb's table has in-frame clones only and misses some. The sample yields 150,000 or so clones, roughly 94% seen once. Concerning this clone itself: Its antigen is undetermined.

The germline V gene has CDR1 MNHEY and CDR2 SVGAGI. The CDR3 covers 15 residues. V was trimmed by 10 bases and J by 0 bases, leaving 19 bases between them. This clonotype originated in an adult in good health. The starting material was peripheral blood, obtained on day 0 of AZD1222 vaccination. The chain is built from TRBV6-5 and TRBJ2-7; D may be TRBD1 (6 bases). The CDR3 nucleotides read TGTGCCACAACCGGGACACCTACCTACTCCTACGAGCAGTACTTC. It is translated as CATTGTPTYSYEQYF.